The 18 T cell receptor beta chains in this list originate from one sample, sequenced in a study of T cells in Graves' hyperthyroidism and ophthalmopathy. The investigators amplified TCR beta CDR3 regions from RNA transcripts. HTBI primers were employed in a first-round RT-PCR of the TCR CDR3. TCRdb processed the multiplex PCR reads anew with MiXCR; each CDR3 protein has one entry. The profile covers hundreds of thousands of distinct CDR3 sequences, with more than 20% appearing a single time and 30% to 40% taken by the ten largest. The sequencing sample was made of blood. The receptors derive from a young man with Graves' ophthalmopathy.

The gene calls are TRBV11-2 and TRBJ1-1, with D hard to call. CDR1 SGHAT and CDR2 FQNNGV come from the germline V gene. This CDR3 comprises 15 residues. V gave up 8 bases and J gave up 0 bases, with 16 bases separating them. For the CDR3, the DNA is TGTGCCAGCTTAGCCCGGCTACTTATGAACACTGAAGCTTTCTTT. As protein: CASLARLLMNTEAFF. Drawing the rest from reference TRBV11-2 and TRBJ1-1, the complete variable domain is EAGVAQSPRYKIIEKRQSVAFWCNPISGHATLYWYQQILGQGPKLLIQFQNNGVVDDSQLPKDRFSAERLKGVDSTLKIQPAKLEDSAVYLCASLARLLMNTEAFFGQGTRLTVV.

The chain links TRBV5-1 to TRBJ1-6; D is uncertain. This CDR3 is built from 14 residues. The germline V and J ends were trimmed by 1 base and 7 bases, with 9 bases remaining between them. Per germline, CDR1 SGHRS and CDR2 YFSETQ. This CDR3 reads CASSLWPQNSPLHF. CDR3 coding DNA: TGCGCCAGCAGCTTGTGGCCACAGAATTCACCCCTCCACTTT.

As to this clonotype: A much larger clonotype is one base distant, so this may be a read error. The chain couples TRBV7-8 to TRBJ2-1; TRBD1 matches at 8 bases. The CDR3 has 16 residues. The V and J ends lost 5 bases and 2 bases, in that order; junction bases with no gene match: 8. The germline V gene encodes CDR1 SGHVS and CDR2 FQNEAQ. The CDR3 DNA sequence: TGTGCCAGCAGCCCAGCTGACAGGGGCACCTACAATGAGCAGTTCTTC. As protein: CASSPADRGTYNEQFF.

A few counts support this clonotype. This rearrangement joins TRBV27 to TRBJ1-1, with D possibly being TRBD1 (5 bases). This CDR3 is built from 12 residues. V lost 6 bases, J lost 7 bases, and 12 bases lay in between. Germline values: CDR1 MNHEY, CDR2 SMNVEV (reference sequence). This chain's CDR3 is CASSSGGSEAFF. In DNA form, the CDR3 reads TGTGCCAGCAGCTCTGGGGGGAGTGAAGCTTTCTTT.

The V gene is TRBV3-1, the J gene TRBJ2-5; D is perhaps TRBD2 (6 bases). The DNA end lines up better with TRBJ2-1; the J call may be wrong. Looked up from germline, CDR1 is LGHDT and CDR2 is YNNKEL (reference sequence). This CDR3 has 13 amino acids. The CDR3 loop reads CASSQDSGETQFF. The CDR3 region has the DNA TGTGCCAGCAGCCAAGATTCGGGGGAGACCCAGTTCTTC.

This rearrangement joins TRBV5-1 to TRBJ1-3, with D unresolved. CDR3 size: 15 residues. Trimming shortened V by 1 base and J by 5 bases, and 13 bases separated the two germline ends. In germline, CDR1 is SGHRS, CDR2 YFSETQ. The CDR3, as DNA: TGCGCCAGCAGCTTGTCTCCCGGCGTGAGAAACACCATATATTTT. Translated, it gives CASSLSPGVRNTIYF.

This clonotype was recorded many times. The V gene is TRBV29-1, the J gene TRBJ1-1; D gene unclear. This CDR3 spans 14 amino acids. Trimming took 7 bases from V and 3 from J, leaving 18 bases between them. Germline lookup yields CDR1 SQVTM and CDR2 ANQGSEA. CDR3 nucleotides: TGCAGCGCCGGCCGTCGCAGGCGAGACACTGAAGCTTTCTTT. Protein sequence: CSAGRRRRDTEAFF.

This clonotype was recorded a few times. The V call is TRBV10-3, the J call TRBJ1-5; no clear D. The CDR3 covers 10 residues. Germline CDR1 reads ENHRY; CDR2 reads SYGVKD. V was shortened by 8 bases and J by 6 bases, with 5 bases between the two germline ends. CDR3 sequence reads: CAIGGQPQHF. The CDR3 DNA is TGTGCCATCGGAGGTCAGCCCCAGCATTTT.

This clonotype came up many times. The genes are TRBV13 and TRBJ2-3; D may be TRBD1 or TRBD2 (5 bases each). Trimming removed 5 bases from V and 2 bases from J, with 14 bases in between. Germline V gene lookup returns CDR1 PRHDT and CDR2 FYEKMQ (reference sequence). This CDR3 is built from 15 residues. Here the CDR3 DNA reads TGTGCCAGCAGCGCCCGGGACCGGGTCACAGATACGCAGTATTTT. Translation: CASSARDRVTDTQYF.

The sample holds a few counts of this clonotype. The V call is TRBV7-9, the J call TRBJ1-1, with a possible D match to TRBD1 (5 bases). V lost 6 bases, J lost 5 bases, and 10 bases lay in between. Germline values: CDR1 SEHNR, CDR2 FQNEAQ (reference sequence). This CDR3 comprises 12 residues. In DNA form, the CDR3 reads TGTGCCAGCAGGGTGGGGGTGACTGAAGCTTTCTTT. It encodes CASRVGVTEAFF. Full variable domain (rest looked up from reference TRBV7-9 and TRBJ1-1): DTGVSQNPRHKITKRGQNVTFRCDPISEHNRLYWYRQTLGQGPEFLTYFQNEAQLEKSRLLSDRFSAERPKGSFSTLEIQRTEQGDSAMYLCASRVGVTEAFFGQGTRLTVV.

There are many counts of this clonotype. The CDR3 reads CASRSWNEQYF. CDR3 DNA sequence: TGTGCCAGCAGATCGTGGAACGAGCAGTACTTC. The V gene is TRBV2, the J gene TRBJ2-7; D gene uncertain. V was shortened by 6 bases and J by 5 bases, with 8 bases between the two germline ends. The CDR3 sequence is 11 residues long. The germline V gene has CDR1 SNHLY and CDR2 FYNNEI.

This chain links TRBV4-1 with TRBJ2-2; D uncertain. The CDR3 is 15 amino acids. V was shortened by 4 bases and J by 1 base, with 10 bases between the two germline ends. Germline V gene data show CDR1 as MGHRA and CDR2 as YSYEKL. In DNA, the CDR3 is TGCGCCAGCAGCCTGAAACAGATGAACACCGGGGAGCTGTTTTTT. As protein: CASSLKQMNTGELFF.

The CDR3 reads CASSIGTSGKWGEQFF. The CDR3, as DNA: TGTGCCAGCAGCATAGGGACTAGCGGGAAATGGGGAGAGCAGTTCTTC. The chain recombines TRBV27 with TRBJ2-1, with 13 positions matching TRBD2. This CDR3 has 16 amino acids. Losses at the gene ends were 6 bases for V and 10 bases for J; bases not matched to a gene: 12. From germline, CDR1 is MNHEY and CDR2 SMNVEV (reference sequence).

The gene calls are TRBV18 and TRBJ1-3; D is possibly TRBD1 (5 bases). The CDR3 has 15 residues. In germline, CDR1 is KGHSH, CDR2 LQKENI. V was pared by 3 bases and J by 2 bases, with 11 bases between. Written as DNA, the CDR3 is TGTGCCAGCTCACCTGGGGCCGTCGCTGGAAACACCATATATTTT. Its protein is CASSPGAVAGNTIYF.

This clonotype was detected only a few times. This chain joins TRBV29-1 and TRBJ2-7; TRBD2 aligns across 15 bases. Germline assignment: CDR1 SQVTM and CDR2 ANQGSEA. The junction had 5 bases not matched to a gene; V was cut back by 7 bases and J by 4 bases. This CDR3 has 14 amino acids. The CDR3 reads CSAGLAGGTYEQYF. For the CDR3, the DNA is TGCAGCGCCGGACTAGCGGGAGGGACGTACGAGCAGTACTTC.

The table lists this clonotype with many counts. The CDR3 nucleotides are TGTGCCAGCAGCGTGCTGTCTGGTGGGGAGCTGTTTTTT. Translation: CASSVLSGGELFF. The chain uses TRBV9 and TRBJ2-2; D is uncertain. CDR1 and CDR2 (germline): SGDLS, YYNGEE. V was shortened by 2 bases and J by 8 bases, with 10 bases between the two germline ends. CDR3 size: 13 residues.

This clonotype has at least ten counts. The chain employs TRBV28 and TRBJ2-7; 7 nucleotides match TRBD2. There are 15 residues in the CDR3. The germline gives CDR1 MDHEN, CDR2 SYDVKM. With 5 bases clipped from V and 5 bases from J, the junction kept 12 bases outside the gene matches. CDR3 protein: CASSPSAGVHHEQYF. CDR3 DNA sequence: TGTGCCAGCAGTCCCTCTGCGGGAGTTCACCACGAGCAGTACTTC. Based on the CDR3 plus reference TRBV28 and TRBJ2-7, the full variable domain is DVKVTQSSRYLVKRTGEKVFLECVQDMDHENMFWYRQDPGLGLRLIYFSYDVKMKEKGDIPEGYSVSREKKERFSLILESASTNQTSMYLCASSPSAGVHHEQYFGPGTRLTVT.

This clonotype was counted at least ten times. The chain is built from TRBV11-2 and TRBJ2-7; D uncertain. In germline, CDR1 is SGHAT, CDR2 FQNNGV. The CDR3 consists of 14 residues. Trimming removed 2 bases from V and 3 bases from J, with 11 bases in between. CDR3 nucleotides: TGTGCCAGCAGCTTATGGGGATCGGGCTACGAGCAGTACTTC. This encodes CASSLWGSGYEQYF. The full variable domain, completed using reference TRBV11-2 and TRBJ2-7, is EAGVAQSPRYKIIEKRQSVAFWCNPISGHATLYWYQQILGQGPKLLIQFQNNGVVDDSQLPKDRFSAERLKGVDSTLKIQPAKLEDSAVYLCASSLWGSGYEQYFGPGTRLTVT.